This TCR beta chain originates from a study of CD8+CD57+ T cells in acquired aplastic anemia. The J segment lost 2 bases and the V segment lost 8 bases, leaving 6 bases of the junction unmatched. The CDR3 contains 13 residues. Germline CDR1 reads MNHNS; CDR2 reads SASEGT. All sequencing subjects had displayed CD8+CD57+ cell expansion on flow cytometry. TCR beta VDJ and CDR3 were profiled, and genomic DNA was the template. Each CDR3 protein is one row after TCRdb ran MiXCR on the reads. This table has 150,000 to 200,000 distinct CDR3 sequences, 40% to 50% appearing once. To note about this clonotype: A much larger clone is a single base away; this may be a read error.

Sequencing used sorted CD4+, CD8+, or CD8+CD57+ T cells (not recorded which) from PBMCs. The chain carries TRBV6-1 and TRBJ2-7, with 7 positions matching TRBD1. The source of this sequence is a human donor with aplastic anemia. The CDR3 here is CASGQVGTYEQYF. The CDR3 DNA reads TGTGCCAGCGGACAGGTGGGAACCTACGAGCAGTACTTC.